These 11 T cell receptor beta chains share one sample of origin, sequenced in a study of synovial regulatory T cells in juvenile arthritis. Sequenced by immunoSEQ multiplex PCR; TCRdb stores in-frame clones only, minus some. The table gives roughly 10,000 clones; the top ten clones make up roughly 0.69% of it. The sample comprised Treg cells from blood. The subset was: remaining (HLA-DR-negative) circulating blood Treg cells. All receptors come from a donor aged 2-29 years with juvenile idiopathic arthritis.

The chain combines TRBV7-2 with TRBJ2-7. In germline, CDR1 is SGHTA, CDR2 FQGNSA. The length of the CDR3 is 18 residues. Only the protein is available. CDR3 protein: CASSLVLATGASSYEQYF.

The chain uses TRBV19 and TRBJ2-3; the D gene TCRdb calls, TRBD2, cannot be checked with no DNA. Germline CDR1 is LNHDA and CDR2 is SQIVND (reference sequence). The CDR3 sequence is 16 residues long. The DNA sequence is not available. CDR3 protein: CASSLRAGGAADTQYF.

The chain has TRBV18 and TRBJ2-1. This CDR3 comprises 12 residues. This entry has no DNA. Germline values: CDR1 KGHSH, CDR2 LQKENI. CDR3 protein: CASSPGPPEQFF.

The chain has TRBV7-9 and TRBJ1-3. Germline CDR1 and CDR2: SEHNR and FQNEAQ (reference sequence). This CDR3 contains 16 residues. No DNA is listed. CDR3 residues: CASSFSIGWVGNTIYF.

The CDR3 protein is CASSFATSGENNEQFF. The gene calls are TRBV5-1 and TRBJ2-1; absent DNA, TCRdb's TRBD2 call cannot be checked. Germline lookup yields CDR1 SGHRS and CDR2 YFSETQ. The CDR3 extends over 16 amino acids. No DNA is listed.

V usage is TRBV10-3 and J usage is TRBJ2-3. The CDR3 covers 14 residues. The record lacks a DNA sequence. In germline, CDR1 is ENHRY, CDR2 SYGVKD. This chain's CDR3 is CAIRGASSTDTQYF.

The chain carries TRBV28 and TRBJ1-2; TCRdb's assignment of TRBD1 cannot be checked, as there is no DNA. The CDR3 has 14 residues. The nucleotide record is missing. Germline CDR1 and CDR2: MDHEN and SYDVKM. The CDR3 loop is CASTEQGLNYGYTF.

The chain carries TRBV6-6 and TRBJ2-7; no DNA is available, so the TRBD1 call from TCRdb remains unchecked. The CDR3 consists of 14 residues. The entry carries no DNA sequence. Per germline, CDR1 MNHNY and CDR2 SVGAGI (reference sequence). CDR3 sequence: CASSYLGQGLSEYF.

CDR3 loop: CASTPGQGNYGYTF. The chain recombines TRBV19 with TRBJ1-2; the TRBD1 assignment by TCRdb is unverifiable without DNA. Germline V gene data show CDR1 as LNHDA and CDR2 as SQIVND (reference sequence). The CDR3 loop spans 14 amino acids. The coding DNA is unavailable.

The gene calls are TRBV4-3 and TRBJ2-2; TCRdb proposes TRBD1, but this gene call is untestable without DNA. The CDR3 runs 14 residues. The DNA sequence is not available. The germline CDR1 and CDR2 sequences are LGHNA and YSLEER. CDR3 sequence: CASRPQEGAGELFF.

The rearrangement links TRBV5-4 to TRBJ1-4; TCRdb returns TRBD1, unconfirmable since there is no DNA. The germline V gene encodes CDR1 SGHNT and CDR2 YYREEE (reference sequence). This CDR3 is built from 14 residues. No DNA has been recorded. This CDR3 is CASSLDRGREKLFF.